The 20 T cell receptor beta chains below were found in one sample sequenced in a study of graft-versus-host responses after intestinal transplantation. Clones were read by immunoSEQ multiplex PCR, and TCRdb kept only the in-frame ones, dropping some. The sample has 14,000 or so clones, 65% to 80% seen once. Both intraepithelial and lamina propria lymphocytes were released by processing graft tissue. Specimen: ileum tissue, collected roughly 27 days after intestinal transplant. These receptors all stem from a human patient who received an intestinal transplant, so some T cells may come from the graft donor.

The J gene is TRBJ2-3, the V gene TRBV18; 7 bases are a match to TRBD1. CDR1 KGHSH and CDR2 LQKENI come from the germline V gene. The CDR3 sequence is 15 residues long. V shed 6 bases and J 1 base; nucleotides not matched to a gene: 7. The chain's CDR3 is CASSPGQPRTDTQYF. In DNA, the CDR3 is TGTGCCAGCTCCCCGGGACAGCCGCGCACAGATACGCAGTATTTT.

Judged by abundance, this clone is large. Other DNA sequences in this specimen translate into the identical CDR3. V usage is TRBV7-6 and J usage is TRBJ2-7, with TRBD1 identical over 8 bases. This CDR3 region has 13 residues. The germline V gene has CDR1 SGHVS and CDR2 FNYEAQ. J was trimmed by 4 bases and V by 3 bases; bases with no gene match: 2. CDR3 sequence reads: CASSFRQGYEQYV. CDR3 bases: TGTGCCAGCAGCTTCAGACAGGGGTACGAGCAGTACGTC.

The rearrangement links TRBV2 to TRBJ2-7; possible D gene TRBD1, 6 bases. The V end was cut by 7 bases, the J end by 0 bases, with 10 bases between. Germline-derived CDR1 and CDR2 are SNHLY and FYNNEI. This CDR3 contains 13 residues. This CDR3 is CASKRTASYEQYF. CDR3 sequence (DNA): TGTGCCAGCAAGCGGACAGCCTCCTACGAGCAGTACTTC.

V and J are TRBV6-1 and TRBJ1-4; D might be TRBD1 (5 bases). The length of the CDR3 is 16 residues. The germline CDR1 and CDR2 sequences are MNHNS and SASEGT. V was trimmed by 2 bases and J by 1 base, leaving 11 bases between them. The CDR3, as DNA: TGTGCCAGCAGTGAACCGGACATTTTAACTAATGAAAAACTGTTTTTT. The encoded protein is CASSEPDILTNEKLFF.

The genes are TRBV6-4 and TRBJ2-1, with 10 bases aligning to TRBD2. Germline V gene sequence: CDR1 MRHNA, CDR2 SNTAGT. J gave up 8 bases and V 6 bases, and 10 bases lay outside the gene matches. The CDR3 length is 15 residues. The CDR3 region has the DNA TGTGCCAGCAGGCCCACTAGCGGGGCTCTCGATGAGCAGTTCTTC. Protein product: CASRPTSGALDEQFF.

The chain couples TRBV2 to TRBJ1-6; D may be TRBD1 (5 bases). There are 14 residues in the CDR3. Trimming pared 3 bases from V and 8 bases from J, leaving 11 bases between. CDR1 is SNHLY and CDR2 is FYNNEI in the germline V gene. The CDR3 loop is CASSDWQGDSPLHF. Written as DNA, the CDR3 is TGTGCCAGCAGTGATTGGCAGGGCGATTCACCCCTCCACTTT.

The V and J genes are TRBV5-1 and TRBJ1-1, with 9 nucleotides matching TRBD1. Per germline, CDR1 SGHRS and CDR2 YFSETQ. The CDR3 contains 12 residues. V shed 3 bases and J 11 bases; nucleotides not matched to a gene: 5. CDR3 residues: CASSWTGTGAFF. CDR3 coding DNA: TGCGCCAGCAGCTGGACCGGGACAGGGGCTTTCTTT.

This chain uses TRBV19 with TRBJ2-3; 7 nucleotides align to TRBD2. V was pared by 4 bases and J by 2 bases, with 6 bases of the junction left unmatched. Germline assignment: CDR1 LNHDA and CDR2 SQIVND (reference sequence). The CDR3 has 15 amino acids. CDR3 sequence reads: CASSTAGVNTDTQYF. In nucleotides, the CDR3 is TGTGCCAGTAGTACGGCGGGGGTGAACACAGATACGCAGTATTTT.

The chain links TRBV27 to TRBJ2-3; 9 positions match TRBD1. Trimming took 2 bases from V and 5 from J; bases not matched to a gene: 2. Germline lookup yields CDR1 MNHEY and CDR2 SMNVEV (reference sequence). This CDR3 contains 14 residues. CDR3 nucleotides: TGTGCCAGCAGTTTAAACAGGGGGCTAGATACGCAGTATTTT. Translation: CASSLNRGLDTQYF.

The chain recombines TRBV30 with TRBJ1-3; possibly TRBD1 for D (5 bases). The CDR3 spans 16 residues. The V end was cut by 3 bases, the J end by 3 bases, with 18 bases between. Germline CDR1 reads GTSNPN; CDR2 reads SVGIG (reference sequence). The CDR3 reads CAWRIFGTASGNTIYF. The CDR3 nucleotides are TGTGCCTGGAGAATATTCGGGACTGCCAGTGGAAACACCATATATTTT.

The chain combines TRBV9 with TRBJ1-2, with a possible D match to TRBD1 (6 bases). Germline values: CDR1 SGDLS, CDR2 YYNGEE. The CDR3 is 13 residues long. V lost 3 bases and J lost 2, with 8 bases in between. CDR3 nucleotide sequence: TGTGCCAGCAGCGCCCAGGGGAACTATGGCTACACCTTC. The encoded protein is CASSAQGNYGYTF.

This clone was counted between two and nine times. The rearrangement joins TRBV9 to TRBJ1-4; D might be TRBD1 (5 bases). This CDR3 spans 14 amino acids. Germline CDR1 reads SGDLS; CDR2 reads YYNGEE. V lost 0 bases to trimming and J lost 8 bases, with 11 bases between them. The CDR3: CASSVGEGREKLFF. Here the CDR3 DNA reads TGTGCCAGCAGCGTAGGGGAGGGGAGGGAAAAACTGTTTTTT.

This chain connects TRBV11-2 to TRBJ2-1; no definite D call. The CDR3 spans 12 residues. The germline CDR1 and CDR2 sequences are SGHAT and FQNNGV. Trimming took 3 bases from V and 4 from J, leaving 4 bases between them. The CDR3 DNA follows: TGTGCCAGCAGCTTCCGGTACAATGAGCAGTTCTTC. This codes for CASSFRYNEQFF.

This clone has only a few counts. The V call is TRBV7-9, the J call TRBJ1-2; D uncertain. In germline, CDR1 is SEHNR, CDR2 FQNEAQ (reference sequence). V lost 5 bases and J lost 2, with 12 bases in between. CDR3 length: 14 amino acids. The CDR3 sequence: CASSPPRGNYGYTF. The CDR3 DNA is TGTGCCAGCAGCCCACCTCGCGGAAACTATGGCTACACCTTC.

The chain couples TRBV28 to TRBJ1-1; 8 positions agree with TRBD1. The CDR3 spans 16 residues. Per germline, CDR1 MDHEN and CDR2 SYDVKM. V trimming: 6 bases; J trimming: 0 bases; junction bases outside the gene matches: 9. The DNA for the CDR3 is TGTGCCAGCAGCGTAACAGGGGGTGACATGAACACTGAAGCTTTCTTT. Translating it yields CASSVTGGDMNTEAFF.

Concerning this clone: One junction end disagrees with the germline gene, perhaps due to a read error. The V gene is TRBV4-1, the J gene TRBJ2-6; D ambiguous. The V gene's germline CDR1 is MGHRA and CDR2 YSYEKL. The CDR3 has 14 residues. As DNA, the CDR3 is TGCGCCAGCAGACAAGACGGGGGGGCCAACGTCCTGACTTTC. It yields the protein CASRQDGGANVLTF.

The chain uses TRBV25-1 and TRBJ2-5; the D gene is possibly TRBD1 (6 bases). This CDR3 spans 14 amino acids. Trimming stripped 2 bases from V and 5 bases from J, with 12 bases between. From germline, CDR1 is MGHDK and CDR2 SYGVNS. CDR3 sequence: CASSERAGEETQYF. Here the CDR3 DNA reads TGTGCCAGCAGTGAAAGAGCAGGGGAGGAGACCCAGTACTTC.

In this sample, this clone turned up a few times. The V gene is TRBV4-1, the J gene TRBJ1-4, with TRBD1 identical over 8 bases. Germline V gene sequence: CDR1 MGHRA, CDR2 YSYEKL. The CDR3 is 15 amino acids. Losses at the gene ends were 2 bases for V and 5 bases for J; bases not matched to a gene: 4. CDR3 protein: CASSQPDRVNEKLFF. CDR3 bases: TGCGCCAGCAGCCAACCGGACAGGGTGAATGAAAAACTGTTTTTT.

A note on this clone: The junction differs from germline at one of its ends, possibly a read error. The genes are TRBV4-2 and TRBJ1-6; 8 bases are shared with TRBD1. The V gene's germline CDR1 is LGHNA and CDR2 YNFKEQ. There are 15 residues in the CDR3. CDR3 loop: CASSQGQAYDSPLHF. CDR3 DNA: TGTGCCAGCAGCCAGGGACAGGCCTATGATTCACCCCTCCACTTT.

V usage is TRBV4-2 and J usage is TRBJ2-6; 8 bases agree with TRBD1. The CDR3 sequence is 17 residues long. V shed 2 bases, J shed 2 bases, and the junction held 5 bases outside the gene matches. CDR1 and CDR2 (germline): LGHNA, YNFKEQ. As DNA, the CDR3 is TGTGCCAGCAGCCAATCCAGGACAGGGACTGGGGCCAACGTCCTGACTTTC. Encoded protein: CASSQSRTGTGANVLTF.